This is a list of T cell receptor beta chains from one sample in a study of T cell repertoires in cytomegalovirus infection. A single record per CDR3 protein comes from TCRdb applying MiXCR to the reads. This table holds fewer than 25,000 distinct CDR3 sequences, 20% to 25% found once. These receptors' antigens are unknown. This material consisted of CD8+ T cells from cultured PBMCs, taken from culture after CMV antigen stimulation. These receptors originate from a human donor in good health (CMV status not recorded). Some clones in this sample may be carry-over from other donors' samples. Each CDR3 is given with its conserved first and last residue. A D gene is named only where the DNA matches it firmly. Part of the rows lack a size; the others show once, few, many or a class for expanded clones.

>few|TRBV9|TRBJ2-1|-
TGTGCCAGCAGCCCCGGTGCTGCGGCAGCATATGAGCAGTTCTTC
CASSPGAAAAYEQFF
>few|TRBV29-1|TRBJ2-5|TRBD1
TGCAGCGTTGACTTTTCGGGACAGGCCCAAGAGACCCAGTACTTC
CSVDFSGQAQETQYF
>-|TRBV5-1|TRBJ1-1|-
TGCGCCAGCAAGACGGGAGACACGAACACTGAAGCTTTCTTT
CASKTGDTNTEAFF
>few|TRBV28|TRBJ2-6|-
TGTGCCAGCAGTTCACCGCCAGGGAACCCTGGGGCCAACGTCCTGACTTTC
CASSSPPGNPGANVLTF
>many|TRBV2|TRBJ2-7|-
TGTGCCAGCAGTGAAGCCGTGGGGACATACGAGCAGTACTTC
CASSEAVGTYEQYF
>-|TRBV6-5|TRBJ2-2|TRBD2
TGTGCCAGCAGTTACGGTCGAGCGGGGGGCTTCACCGGGGAGCTGTTTTTT
CASSYGRAGGFTGELFF
>-|TRBV7-9|TRBJ1-2|-
TGTGCCAGCAGCCCCCCACGGTCGAGAGCTAACTATGGCTACACCTTC
CASSPPRSRANYGYTF
>many|TRBV6-2/TRBV6-3|TRBJ2-7|-
TGTGCCAGCAGTAAGAGACAGCCTACCTACGAGCAGTACTTC
CASSKRQPTYEQYF
>few|TRBV18|TRBJ2-4|-
TGTGCCAGCTCACCACCGAATGGGAACGGAAACATTCAGTACTTC
CASSPPNGNGNIQYF
>-|TRBV5-6|TRBJ2-7|-
TGTGCCAGCAGCTTTCTAGCGCGGGAGCAGTACTTC
CASSFLAREQYF
>few|TRBV19|TRBJ2-7|-
TGTGCCAGTAGTATAATGAGGACAGCGGCAGTCGAGCAGTACTTC
CASSIMRTAAVEQYF
>-|TRBV5-1|TRBJ1-1|TRBD1
TGCGCCAGCAGCACACAGGGGGCGGACACTGAAGCTTTCTTT
CASSTQGADTEAFF
>-|TRBV29-1|TRBJ1-2|-
TGCAGCGGCTCCCGCCTGTATGGCTACACCTTC
CSGSRLYGYTF
>-|TRBV4-1|TRBJ2-7|-
TGCGCCAGCAGCCAAGAGGCGGCAGCCTACGAGCAGTACTTC
CASSQEAAAYEQYF
>many|TRBV29-1|TRBJ1-2|TRBD1
TGCAGTGTGGACAGGGGGATCCATGGCTACACCTTC
CSVDRGIHGYTF
>-|TRBV7-9|TRBJ2-7|-
TGTGCCAGCAGCTTAATTGGCGTTGGTAGCTCAAACGAGCAGTACTTC
CASSLIGVGSSNEQYF
>-|TRBV7-8|TRBJ1-4|TRBD1
TGTGCCAGCAGCCTCTACAGGGGTCCTAATGAAAAACTGTTTTTT
CASSLYRGPNEKLFF
>few|TRBV7-2|TRBJ2-2|TRBD1
TGTGCCAGCAGGGGAGCGCAGGGGGACACCGGGGAGCTGTTTTTT
CASRGAQGDTGELFF
>-|TRBV6-2/TRBV6-3|TRBJ2-7|-
TGTGCCAGCAGTTACCTGACAGCTATGGGGATCTCCTACGAGCAGTACTTC
CASSYLTAMGISYEQYF
>once|TRBV4-1|TRBJ1-1|-
TGCGCCAGCAGCTCCCGGGGAGGGAGAACTGAAGCTTTCTTT
CASSSRGGRTEAFF
>-|TRBV6-2/TRBV6-3|TRBJ2-3|-
TGTGCCAGCAGTGACCCGGGAGGCACAGATACGCAGTATTTT
CASSDPGGTDTQYF
>few|TRBV6-6|TRBJ2-2|-
TGTGCCAGCAGTTACTCGCAAAACACCGGGGAGCTGTTTTTT
CASSYSQNTGELFF
>many|TRBV7-2|TRBJ2-3|-
TGTGCCAGCAGCTCGGCCCAAACACAGGGAGATACGCAGTATTTT
CASSSAQTQGDTQYF
>-|TRBV6-4|TRBJ2-3|-
TGTGCCAGCAGCAAGACCTCAATGGATACGCAGTATTTT
CASSKTSMDTQYF
>few|TRBV18|TRBJ2-3|-
TGTGCCAGCTCACCACCGGAATTGGCAGATACGCAGTATTTT
CASSPPELADTQYF
>-|TRBV24-1|TRBJ2-1|-
TGTGCCACCAGTGATTTGAGCAGGGCGGGTGAGCAGTTCTTC
CATSDLSRAGEQFF
>many|TRBV4-3|TRBJ1-4|-
TGCGCCAGCAGCCAAGATATATCAACTAATGAAAAACTGTTTTTT
CASSQDISTNEKLFF
>few|TRBV5-1|TRBJ2-1|TRBD1
TGCGCCAGCAGCCCATTGACAGGGGGATCCTACAATGAGCAGTTCTTC
CASSPLTGGSYNEQFF
>-|TRBV29-1|TRBJ1-1|-
TGCAGCGTCCTTACCGGGGGACAAAGGAACACTGAAGCTTTCTTT
CSVLTGGQRNTEAFF
>-|TRBV19|TRBJ1-5|TRBD1
TGTGCCAGTAGTGCTGAGGGGGCTCATAGCAATCAGCCCCAGCATTTT
CASSAEGAHSNQPQHF
>-|TRBV20-1|TRBJ2-7|TRBD1
TGCAGTGCTGGTTATACGGACAGGGGGTATAACGAGCAGTACTTC
CSAGYTDRGYNEQYF
>many|TRBV11-2|TRBJ2-3|-
TGTGCCAGCAGCTCGGGGGCTGGGGATACGCAGTATTTT
CASSSGAGDTQYF
>many|TRBV7-2|TRBJ2-1|TRBD2
TGTGCCAGCAGCTTAGCGGGGGGGACCTACAATGAGCAGTTCTTC
CASSLAGGTYNEQFF
>few|TRBV7-6|TRBJ2-2|TRBD1
TGTGCCAGCAGCCCACAGGGGGCCGACACCGGGGAGCTGTTTTTT
CASSPQGADTGELFF
>few|TRBV6-5|TRBJ2-5|TRBD1
TGTGCCAGCAGTTGGGGCGGGACAGGTCGAGAGACCCAGTACTTC
CASSWGGTGRETQYF
>-|TRBV9|TRBJ2-7|TRBD2
TGTGCCAGCAGCGCTCCGGGACTAGCGGGGGGGGAAGACGAGCAGTACTTC
CASSAPGLAGGEDEQYF
>-|TRBV6-2/TRBV6-3|TRBJ1-2|-
TGTGCCAGCAGTCAGGGTTACGACTATGGCTACACCTTC
CASSQGYDYGYTF
>-|TRBV12-3/TRBV12-4|TRBJ2-3|TRBD2
TGTGCCAGCAGTCGGACTAGAACGGGCGGTACGCAGTATTTT
CASSRTRTGGTQYF
>-|TRBV12-3/TRBV12-4|TRBJ1-2|-
TGTGCCAGCAGTTTTAGTCCCCTTCCAGAAGGCTACACCTTC
CASSFSPLPEGYTF
>few|TRBV11-2|TRBJ1-2|-
TGTGCCAGCAGCCCCCACCCGGACGGGCGATTTAATGGCTACACCTTC
CASSPHPDGRFNGYTF
>few|TRBV24-1|TRBJ1-1|TRBD1
TGTGCCACCAGTGACTTGGCGGGACAGGGGAATCTGAACACTGAAGCTTTCTTT
CATSDLAGQGNLNTEAFF
>-|TRBV7-9|TRBJ1-3|-
TGTGCCAGCAAAATGGGTACTGGAAACACCATATATTTT
CASKMGTGNTIYF
>-|TRBV14|TRBJ2-7|-
TGTGCCAGCAGCCAGCCAGGTATAGAGCAGTACTTC
CASSQPGIEQYF
>-|TRBV20-1|TRBJ2-7|TRBD2
TGCAGTGCTAGAGTCCTAGCGGCCTACGAGCAGTACTTC
CSARVLAAYEQYF
>-|TRBV6-1|TRBJ1-5|-
TGTGCCAGCAGTGAATGGTCAGGGGATAGCAATCAGCCCCAGCATTTT
CASSEWSGDSNQPQHF
>many|TRBV4-1|TRBJ2-7|-
TGCGCCAGCAGCCAAGGGGCACAGTCTGGGTCCGTCCGAAACTACGAGCAGTACTTC
CASSQGAQSGSVRNYEQYF
>few|TRBV28|TRBJ2-1|-
TGTGCCAGCAGTTTAACACGGGGCCTCACCTCGGGACGTCGCTACAATGAGCAGTTCTTC
CASSLTRGLTSGRRYNEQFF
>few|TRBV7-6|TRBJ2-3|-
TGTGCCAGCAGCTTAAGTGGTGGATTGACAGATACGCAGTATTTT
CASSLSGGLTDTQYF
>-|TRBV6-8|TRBJ1-5|TRBD1
TGTGCCAGCAGACTACAGGGGAATAGCAATCAGCCCCAGCATTTT
CASRLQGNSNQPQHF
>many|TRBV7-2|TRBJ1-5|-
TGTGCCAGCAGCTTAGGGGGCGGTTGGCAGCCCCAGCATTTT
CASSLGGGWQPQHF
>-|TRBV5-6|TRBJ1-2|-
TGTGCCAGCAGGCAAACGCCCGGGACTCCAGGATTACCTAACTATGGCTACACCTTC
CASRQTPGTPGLPNYGYTF
>many|TRBV7-5|TRBJ2-7|-
-
CISVPEALELQGPRRLTYEQYF
>few|TRBV20-1|TRBJ1-4|-
TGCAGTGCGTCGCAGGGAGGAAAACTGTTTTTT
CSASQGGKLFF
>-|TRBV12-3/TRBV12-4|TRBJ1-2|-
TGTGCCAGCAGTTTATCCGGGAGCGGCTACACCTTC
CASSLSGSGYTF
>-|TRBV5-1|TRBJ2-3|TRBD2
TGCGCCAGCAGCCACGGGAGGGGAGGGCCAGATACGCAGTATTTT
CASSHGRGGPDTQYF
>-|TRBV12-3/TRBV12-4|TRBJ1-1|-
TGTGCCAGCAGTTTAGCGGCGAACACTGAAGCTTTCTTT
CASSLAANTEAFF
>once|TRBV4-3|TRBJ1-2|-
TGCGCCAGCAGCCAAGATCGCCTAACTTTGGGGGCCAACACCTTC
CASSQDRLTLGANTF
>few|TRBV28|TRBJ2-3|TRBD2
TGTGCCAGCAGTTTATTTTTAGTTAGCGGGGAAACTTCTAGCACAGATACGCAGTATTTT
CASSLFLVSGETSSTDTQYF
>few|TRBV5-1|TRBJ2-3|TRBD1
TGCGCCAGCAGCTTGCCCCCGGACAGGTACACAGATACGCAGTATTTT
CASSLPPDRYTDTQYF